The T cell receptor beta chain described here comes from a study of blood T cell repertoires in COVID-19. Method: immunoSEQ multiplex PCR; TCRdb's copy keeps in-frame clones and lacks some. The sample lists about 5,100 clones, over 75% seen once, with less than 3.5% in the top ten. The germline V gene has CDR1 MNHNS and CDR2 SASEGT. Trimming cost V 4 bases and J 4 bases; bases outside gene matches: 6. This CDR3 spans 16 amino acids. The chain joins TRBV6-1 to TRBJ1-5; 11 nucleotides line up with TRBD1. The sample comprised peripheral blood. This clonotype originated in a woman aged 80 or older with acute or convalescent COVID-19. The CDR3 is CASSGRDRGYNQPQHF. As DNA, the CDR3 is TGTGCCAGCAGTGGTAGGGACAGGGGGTATAATCAGCCCCAGCATTTT.